A single sample gave rise to the 8 T cell receptor beta chains below, sequenced in a study of T cells in Graves' hyperthyroidism and ophthalmopathy. Researchers took RNA transcripts and amplified the TCR beta CDR3 regions from them. Initially, a first-round RT-PCR of the TCR CDR3 employed the HTBI primer set. TCRdb reprocessed the multiplex PCR reads via MiXCR and lists one record per CDR3 protein. The sample includes about 350,000 distinct CDR3 sequences, more than 11% seen only once; the top ten take 20% to 25%. The specimen sequenced was blood. The receptors here all came from a woman aged 25-40 years with Graves' hyperthyroidism.

The rearrangement links TRBV30 to TRBJ1-1; D is perhaps TRBD1 (5 bases). V lost 0 bases and J 1 base, leaving 9 bases between the germline ends. Germline CDR1 reads GTSNPN; CDR2 reads SVGIG (reference sequence). The CDR3 covers 14 residues. The CDR3 bases are TGTGCCTGGAGTGTAAAGGGGCGGAACACTGAAGCTTTCTTT. As protein: CAWSVKGRNTEAFF.

A few counts support this clonotype. The chain links TRBV14 to TRBJ2-3; D unclear. The CDR3 totals 13 residues. The V end lost 4 bases, the J end lost 6 bases, and 11 bases lay between the germline ends. Germline V CDR1 and CDR2: SGHDN, FVKESK. The chain's CDR3 is CASSRPLVDTQYF. CDR3 in DNA: TGTGCCAGCAGCCGCCCCCTCGTGGATACGCAGTATTTT.

Many counts were recorded for this clonotype. Here the CDR3 DNA reads TGTGCCAGCAGTTCAGGACGGAGGGACGAGCAGTACTTC. Translated: CASSSGRRDEQYF. This rearrangement joins TRBV28 to TRBJ2-7, with D perhaps TRBD2 (6 bases). The germline V gene encodes CDR1 MDHEN and CDR2 SYDVKM. The CDR3 totals 13 residues. V was trimmed by 4 bases and J by 5 bases, leaving 12 bases between them.

This clonotype was detected many times. The CDR3 spells CASSISQLSYEQYF. In DNA, the CDR3 is TGTGCCAGCAGTATATCACAGCTATCCTACGAGCAGTACTTC. The chain employs TRBV2 and TRBJ2-7, with D unresolved. CDR1 and CDR2 (germline): SNHLY, FYNNEI. The V and J ends lost 5 bases and 1 base respectively, with 12 bases between them. CDR3 length equals 14 residues.

This clonotype has just a few counts. The chain uses TRBV10-3 and TRBJ2-3; maybe TRBD2 (7 bases). The CDR3 loop spans 16 amino acids. V lost 6 bases to trimming and J lost 4 bases, with 20 bases between them. Germline assignment: CDR1 ENHRY and CDR2 SYGVKD. As DNA, the CDR3 is TGTGCCATCAGATACACCATAGGGGGGGGATCAGATACGCAGTATTTT. It translates to CAIRYTIGGGSDTQYF.

In this sample, this clonotype turned up many times. The chain couples TRBV12-3 or TRBV12-4 to TRBJ2-2; no definite D call. Between the trimmed V and J ends, which lost 6 bases and 1 base, there was a span of 6 bases. The length of the CDR3 is 13 residues. The CDR3 nucleotides read TGTGCCAGCAGGTTAATGAACACCGGGGAGCTGTTTTTT. Its protein is CASRLMNTGELFF.

This clonotype was recorded many times. The V and J genes are TRBV6-1 and TRBJ2-7; a weak D match, TRBD2 (6 bases). Trimming left V 8 bases short and J 3 bases short, with 17 bases between. This CDR3 has 14 amino acids. Germline CDR1 reads MNHNS; CDR2 reads SASEGT. The CDR3 sequence is CASDPSNGGYEQYF. CDR3 sequence (DNA): TGTGCCAGCGACCCCTCGAACGGGGGCTACGAGCAGTACTTC.

This clonotype came up many times. The CDR3: CASSALDRSSYEQYF. As DNA, the CDR3 is TGTGCCAGCAGCGCCTTGGACCGTAGCTCCTACGAGCAGTACTTC. The chain has TRBV11-2 and TRBJ2-7; D unresolved. V gave up 5 bases and J gave up 0 bases, with 14 bases separating them. This CDR3 has 15 residues. Looked up from germline, CDR1 is SGHAT and CDR2 is FQNNGV.